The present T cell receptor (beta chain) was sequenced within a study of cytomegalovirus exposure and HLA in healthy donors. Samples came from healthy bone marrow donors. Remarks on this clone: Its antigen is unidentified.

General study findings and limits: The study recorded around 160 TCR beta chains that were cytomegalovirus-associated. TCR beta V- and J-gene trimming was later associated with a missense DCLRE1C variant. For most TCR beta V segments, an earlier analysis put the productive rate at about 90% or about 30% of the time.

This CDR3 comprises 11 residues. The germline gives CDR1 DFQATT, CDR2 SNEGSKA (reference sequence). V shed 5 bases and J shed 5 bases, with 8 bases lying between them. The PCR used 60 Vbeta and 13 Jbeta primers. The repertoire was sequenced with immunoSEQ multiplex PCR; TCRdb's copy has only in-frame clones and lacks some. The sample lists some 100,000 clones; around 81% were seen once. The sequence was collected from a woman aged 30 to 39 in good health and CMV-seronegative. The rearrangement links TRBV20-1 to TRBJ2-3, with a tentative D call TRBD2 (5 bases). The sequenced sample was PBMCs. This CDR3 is CSAPRVDTQYF. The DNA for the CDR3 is TGCAGTGCTCCGAGGGTAGATACGCAGTATTTT.